This T cell receptor (beta chain) was sequenced during a study of T cell clonality in common variable immunodeficiency. Germline loops: CDR1 SGHVS, CDR2 FNYEAQ. The CDR3 is made up of 15 amino acids. The sample holds many counts of this clone. The CDR3 end falls 3 residues outside the read, so it is completed with the germline J gene. The assay was immunoSEQ multiplex PCR, and TCRdb's table has in-frame clones only and misses some. The sample has roughly 38,000 clones, none seen only once. The sequencing sample was made of peripheral blood mononuclear cells. The chain combines TRBV7-6 with TRBJ1-2; TRBD1 might be the D (6 bases). The TCR sequence derives from a person aged 18-70 years in good health. CDR3 loop: CASSSSLQGGEGYTF. The covered CDR3 bases are TGTGCCAGCAGCTCATCGTTACAGGGTGGGGAGGGC. The whole variable domain, remainder taken from reference TRBV7-6 and TRBJ1-2, is GAGVSQSPRYKVTKRGQDVALRCDPISGHVSLYWYRQALGQGPEFLTYFNYEAQQDKSGLPNDRFSAERPEGSISTLTIQRTEQRDSAMYRCASSSSLQGGEGYTFGSGTRLTVV.